The clone carrying this TCR beta chain was seen repeatedly, ten times or more. What it binds is not known. The V gene lost 5 bases and the J gene lost 2 bases, with 9 bases spanning the gap. CDR1 and CDR2 from the germline V gene are SGHVS and FQNEAQ. The CDR3 totals 13 residues. This sample is drawn from a study of T cell repertoires in cytomegalovirus infection. TCRdb called the reads again in MiXCR, with one record for every CDR3 protein. The table includes 250,000 or so distinct CDR3 sequences, approximately 10% detected once. General observations from the study: Carriers of CMV plus the relevant HLA were identified by cumulative public TCR beta family frequency.

The sequence derives from a human donor in good health (CMV status not recorded). Some clones in this sample may be carry-over from other donors' samples. The V call is TRBV7-8, the J call TRBJ2-5; no clear D gene. The specimen sequenced was PBMCs. The CDR3, as DNA: TGTGCCAGCAGCCGCAGAAAGCAAGAGACCCAGTACTTC. This encodes CASSRRKQETQYF.